The 18 T cell receptor beta chains below come from one sample, sequenced in a study of Graves' ophthalmopathy and Graves' hyperthyroidism. RNA transcripts yielded amplified TCR beta CDR3 regions. First-round RT-PCR relied on HTBI primers, and a second-round multiplex PCR came next. TCRdb reprocessed the multiplex PCR reads via MiXCR and lists one record per CDR3 protein. The profile shows around 670,000 distinct CDR3 sequences, 40% of them singletons. The specimen sequenced was peripheral blood. The receptors originated from an adult man with Graves' ophthalmopathy.

Of note for this clonotype: Because it lacks the conserved phenylalanine or tryptophan at the end, this CDR3 is likely a read error. The rearrangement links TRBV5-5 to TRBJ1-6, with no clear D. Germline V lookup: CDR1 SGHKS, CDR2 YYEKEE (reference sequence). The CDR3 length is 13 residues. The CDR3: CASSLAPDSPLHL. CDR3 bases: TGCGCCAGCAGCTTGGCCCCGGATTCACCCCTCCACCTT.

The CDR3 region has the DNA TGCGCCAGCAGCTGGGGGACAGGGCTCCAGTACTTC. Residues: CASSWGTGLQYF. The chain couples TRBV5-1 to TRBJ2-5; 9 bases fit TRBD1. The length of the CDR3 is 12 residues. After removal of 3 bases from V and 10 bases from J, the junction contained 4 bases not matched to a gene. CDR1 and CDR2 from the germline V gene are SGHRS and YFSETQ.

The rearrangement links TRBV19 to TRBJ2-6; TRBD2 matches 8 bases. The junction had 11 bases not matched to a gene; V was cut back by 8 bases and J by 2 bases. There are 17 residues in the CDR3. Germline V CDR1 and CDR2: LNHDA, SQIVND (reference sequence). CDR3 amino acids: CASGYPSGGPGANVLTF. The CDR3 DNA follows: TGTGCCAGTGGTTACCCCTCGGGAGGGCCTGGGGCCAACGTCCTGACTTTC.

The V gene is TRBV20-1, the J gene TRBJ2-5; D unresolved. CDR3 length: 12 residues. Germline V gene lookup returns CDR1 DFQATT and CDR2 SNEGSKA (reference sequence). The V and J ends lost 3 bases and 2 bases respectively, with 7 bases between them. CDR3 sequence: CSASLTQETQYF. Written as DNA, the CDR3 is TGCAGTGCTAGCCTGACACAAGAGACCCAGTACTTC.

The J gene is TRBJ1-2, the V gene TRBV20-1, with no clear D. V was cut by 6 bases and J by 6 bases, with 17 bases left in between. Germline CDR1 is DFQATT and CDR2 is SNEGSKA (reference sequence). This CDR3 has 13 residues. Here the CDR3 DNA reads TGCAGTGCGAAGGGCGGGGAATATAATGGCTACACCTTC. This encodes CSAKGGEYNGYTF.

The CDR3 sequence: CASSDATGTNTDTQYF. DNA for the CDR3: TGTGCCAGCAGTGACGCAACCGGGACTAACACAGATACGCAGTATTTT. The chain is built from TRBV6-4 and TRBJ2-3; 7 positions match TRBD2. The junction had 7 bases not matched to a gene; V was cut back by 2 bases and J by 2 bases. The CDR3 has 16 residues. Germline V gene lookup returns CDR1 MRHNA and CDR2 SNTAGT.

This clonotype was detected only once. One base away lies a much larger clone, so this may be a sequencing read error. V usage is TRBV10-3 and J usage is TRBJ2-7, with 8 bases identical to TRBD1. Germline assignment: CDR1 ENHRY and CDR2 SYGVKD. The CDR3 has 14 residues. The trim removed 10 bases at V and 2 bases at J, leaving 10 bases unmatched. CDR3 nucleotides: TGTGCCACAGACTCGGGACAGGACGCCTACGAGCAGTACTTC. Amino acids: CATDSGQDAYEQYF.

Ten or more counts support this clonotype. The chain carries TRBV29-1 and TRBJ1-4; TRBD1 might be the D (6 bases). Deletions cut 7 bases from V and 3 bases from J, with 12 bases between. This CDR3 comprises 13 residues. Germline V gives CDR1 SQVTM, CDR2 ANQGSEA. CDR3 region: CSAKTGANEKLFF. CDR3 coding DNA: TGCAGCGCCAAGACAGGAGCTAATGAAAAACTGTTTTTT.

This clonotype was seen many times. V and J are TRBV7-9 and TRBJ2-7; D is unresolved. V was pared by 3 bases and J by 6 bases, with 6 bases between. The V gene's germline CDR1 is SEHNR and CDR2 FQNEAQ (reference sequence). The CDR3 extends over 11 amino acids. The CDR3 bases are TGTGCCAGCAGCTTTAGTACCGAGCAGTACTTC. Protein sequence: CASSFSTEQYF.

This clonotype has only a few counts. The chain employs TRBV2 and TRBJ1-2; tentatively, D is TRBD1 (5 bases). Germline CDR1 is SNHLY and CDR2 is FYNNEI. The CDR3 loop spans 16 amino acids. The V and J ends lost 7 bases and 0 bases respectively, with 18 bases between them. CDR3 DNA: TGTGCCAGCACTCAGGGAGGGATTGACCCTAACTATGGCTACACCTTC. This translates into CASTQGGIDPNYGYTF.

The gene calls are TRBV12-3 or TRBV12-4 and TRBJ1-6; a possible D gene is TRBD1 (5 bases). The CDR3 loop spans 14 amino acids. With 3 bases removed from V and 7 bases from J, the gap between germline ends came to 10 bases. The CDR3 here is CASSFGTPNSPLHF. CDR3 DNA sequence: TGTGCCAGCAGTTTTGGGACCCCAAATTCACCCCTCCACTTT.

The chain carries TRBV25-1 and TRBJ1-4; 8 bases fit TRBD1. The CDR3 has 14 amino acids. Trimming took 2 bases from V and 8 from J; bases not matched to a gene: 4. Germline V gene sequence: CDR1 MGHDK, CDR2 SYGVNS. The CDR3 spells CASSEAGTGEKLFF. CDR3 bases: TGTGCCAGCAGTGAAGCCGGGACAGGAGAAAAACTGTTTTTT.

The chain has TRBV5-1 and TRBJ2-7; TRBD1 matches at 9 bases. Germline V gene sequence: CDR1 SGHRS, CDR2 YFSETQ. The length of the CDR3 is 15 residues. V lost 7 bases and J lost 5; bases outside the gene matches: 13. In DNA, the CDR3 is TGCGCCAGCTCACCTACGAGGGACAGGGCTCACGAGCAGTACTTC. It translates to CASSPTRDRAHEQYF.

This clonotype was found a few times. An end of the junction does not agree with germline; a read error may underlie this. V usage is TRBV5-5 and J usage is TRBJ2-5, with a possible D match to TRBD1 (5 bases). Germline V lookup: CDR1 SGHKS, CDR2 YYEKEE (reference sequence). This CDR3 has 13 amino acids. This CDR3 reads CASSIITGEAQYF. The CDR3 DNA reads as TGTGCCAGCAGCATTATAACAGGAGAGGCCCAGTACTTC.

The V and J genes are TRBV7-9 and TRBJ2-2; TRBD2 aligns across 8 bases. Germline-derived CDR1 and CDR2 are SEHNR and FQNEAQ (reference sequence). Trimming at V came to 6 bases and at J to 3 bases, leaving 6 bases not matched to a gene. This CDR3 is built from 15 residues. Here the CDR3 reads CASSISGGYTGELFF. The DNA for the CDR3 is TGTGCCAGCAGTATCAGCGGGGGATACACCGGGGAGCTGTTTTTT.

This chain links TRBV27 with TRBJ1-1; no clear D gene. CDR1 MNHEY and CDR2 SMNVEV come from the germline V gene (reference sequence). This CDR3 region has 13 residues. The V gene lost 8 bases and the J gene lost 3 bases, with 13 bases spanning the gap. The CDR3 DNA sequence: TGTGCCAGCGAATTTCAGCGATACACTGAAGCTTTCTTT. It yields the protein CASEFQRYTEAFF.

This clonotype was detected ten times or more. The rearrangement uses TRBV2 and TRBJ1-1, with D possibly being TRBD1 (5 bases). The CDR3 totals 14 residues. Germline V CDR1 and CDR2: SNHLY, FYNNEI. V lost 6 bases and J 1 base, leaving 12 bases between the germline ends. In DNA form, the CDR3 reads TGTGCCAGCAGCCGAACGGGGGGGAACACTGAAGCTTTCTTT. Its translation is CASSRTGGNTEAFF.

The chain employs TRBV2 and TRBJ2-7; no reliable D call. In germline, CDR1 is SNHLY, CDR2 FYNNEI. This CDR3 has 10 amino acids. The germline V and J ends were trimmed by 7 bases and 3 bases, with 4 bases remaining between them. In DNA, the CDR3 is TGTGCCAGCACCGGCTACGAGCAGTACTTC. Its protein is CASTGYEQYF.